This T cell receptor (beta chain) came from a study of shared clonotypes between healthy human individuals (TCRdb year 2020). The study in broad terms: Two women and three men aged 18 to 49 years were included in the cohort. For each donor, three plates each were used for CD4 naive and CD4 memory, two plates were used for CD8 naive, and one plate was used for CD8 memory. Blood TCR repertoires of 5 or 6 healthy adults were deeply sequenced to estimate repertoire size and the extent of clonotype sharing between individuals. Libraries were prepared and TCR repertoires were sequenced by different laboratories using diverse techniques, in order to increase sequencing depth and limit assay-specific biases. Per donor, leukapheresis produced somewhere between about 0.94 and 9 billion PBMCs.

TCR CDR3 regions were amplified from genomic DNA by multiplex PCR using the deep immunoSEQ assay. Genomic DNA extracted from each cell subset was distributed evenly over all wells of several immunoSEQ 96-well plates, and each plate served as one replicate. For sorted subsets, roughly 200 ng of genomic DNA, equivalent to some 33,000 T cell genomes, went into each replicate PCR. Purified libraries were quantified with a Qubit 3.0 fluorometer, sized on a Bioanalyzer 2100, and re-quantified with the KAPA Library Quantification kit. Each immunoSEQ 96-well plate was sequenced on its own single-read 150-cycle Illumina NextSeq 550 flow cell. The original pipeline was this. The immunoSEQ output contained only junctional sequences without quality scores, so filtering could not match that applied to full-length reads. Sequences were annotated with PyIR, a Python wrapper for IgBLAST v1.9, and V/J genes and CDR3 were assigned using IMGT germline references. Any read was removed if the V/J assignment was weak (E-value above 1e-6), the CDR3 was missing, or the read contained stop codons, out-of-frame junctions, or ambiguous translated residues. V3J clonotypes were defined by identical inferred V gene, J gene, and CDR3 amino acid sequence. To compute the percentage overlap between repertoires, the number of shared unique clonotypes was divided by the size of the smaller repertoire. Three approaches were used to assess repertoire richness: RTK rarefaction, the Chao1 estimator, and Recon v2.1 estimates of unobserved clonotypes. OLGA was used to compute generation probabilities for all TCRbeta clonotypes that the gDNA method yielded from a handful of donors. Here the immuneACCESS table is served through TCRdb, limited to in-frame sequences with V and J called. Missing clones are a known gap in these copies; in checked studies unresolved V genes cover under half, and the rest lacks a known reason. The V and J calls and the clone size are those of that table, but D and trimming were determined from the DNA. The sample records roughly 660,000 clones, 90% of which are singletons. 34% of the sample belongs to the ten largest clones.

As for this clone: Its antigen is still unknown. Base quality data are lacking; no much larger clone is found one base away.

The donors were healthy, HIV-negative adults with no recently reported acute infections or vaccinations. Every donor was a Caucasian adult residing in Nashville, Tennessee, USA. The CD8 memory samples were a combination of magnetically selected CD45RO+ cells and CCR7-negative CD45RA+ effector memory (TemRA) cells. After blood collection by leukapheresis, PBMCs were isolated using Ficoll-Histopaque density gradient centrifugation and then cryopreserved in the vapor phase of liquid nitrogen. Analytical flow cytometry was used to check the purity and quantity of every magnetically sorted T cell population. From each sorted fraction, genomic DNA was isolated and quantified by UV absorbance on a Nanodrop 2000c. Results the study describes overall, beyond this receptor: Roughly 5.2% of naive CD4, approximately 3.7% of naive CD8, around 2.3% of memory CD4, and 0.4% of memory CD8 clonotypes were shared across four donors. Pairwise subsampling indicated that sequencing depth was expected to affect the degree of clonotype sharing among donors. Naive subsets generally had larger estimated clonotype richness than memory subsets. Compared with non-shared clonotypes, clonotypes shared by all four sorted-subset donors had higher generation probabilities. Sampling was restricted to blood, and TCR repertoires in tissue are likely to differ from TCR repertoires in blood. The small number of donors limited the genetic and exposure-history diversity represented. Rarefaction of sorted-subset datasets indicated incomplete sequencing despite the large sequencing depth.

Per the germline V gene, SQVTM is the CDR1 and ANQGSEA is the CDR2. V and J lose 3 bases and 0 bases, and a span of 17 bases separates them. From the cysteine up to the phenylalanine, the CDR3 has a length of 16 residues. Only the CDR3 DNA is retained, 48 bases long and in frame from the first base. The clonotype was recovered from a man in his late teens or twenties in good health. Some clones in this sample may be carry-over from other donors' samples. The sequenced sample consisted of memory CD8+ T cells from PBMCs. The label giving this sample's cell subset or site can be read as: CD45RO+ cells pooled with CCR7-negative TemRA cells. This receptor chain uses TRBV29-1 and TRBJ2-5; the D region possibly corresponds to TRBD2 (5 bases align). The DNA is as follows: TGCAGCGTTGATATTTTGGGGTCGGGGTACCAAGAGACCCAGTACTTC. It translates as CSVDILGSGYQETQYF.